A single sample gave rise to the 31 T cell receptor beta chains below, sequenced in a study of T cells after yellow fever vaccination. TCRdb re-called the 5' RACE reads with MiXCR, one entry per CDR3 protein. The data contain approximately 600,000 distinct CDR3 sequences, 10% to 15% of them singletons. The sequencing used PBMCs, collected on the day of the yellow fever booster vaccination. These TCRs come from a man aged 30-40 years who received the YFV17D yellow fever vaccine.

The chain joins TRBV24-1 to TRBJ2-1; D possibly corresponds to TRBD1 (6 bases). The CDR3 consists of 15 residues. V dropped 3 bases and J dropped 6 bases, with 14 bases sitting between them. The V gene's germline CDR1 is KGHDR and CDR2 SFDVKD. The CDR3 DNA reads as TGTGCCACCAGTGATCCTAGACAGGCGACCAATGAGCAGTTCTTC. Translation gives CATSDPRQATNEQFF.

The V gene is TRBV7-6, the J gene TRBJ2-7, with 8 bases aligning to TRBD1. Germline V gene sequence: CDR1 SGHVS, CDR2 FNYEAQ. The CDR3 length is 16 residues. V shed 5 bases, J shed 1 base, and the junction held 10 bases outside the gene matches. CDR3 residues: CASSIGQGSGSYEQYF. The CDR3 DNA is TGTGCCAGCAGCATAGGACAGGGTTCGGGATCCTACGAGCAGTACTTC.

A few counts support this clonotype. The chain is built from TRBV27 and TRBJ2-1; D unresolved. Deletions cut 8 bases from V and 3 bases from J, with 14 bases between. This CDR3 contains 14 residues. Germline CDR1 and CDR2: MNHEY and SMNVEV (reference sequence). The CDR3 DNA follows: TGTGCCAGCTCCCCTTTTGGGCTCTACAATGAGCAGTTCTTC. Amino acid sequence: CASSPFGLYNEQFF.

The chain combines TRBV20-1 with TRBJ2-7, with 10 positions matching TRBD2. The germline V gene encodes CDR1 DFQATT and CDR2 SNEGSKA (reference sequence). V shed 2 bases, J shed 0 bases, and the junction held 4 bases outside the gene matches. The CDR3 sequence is 15 residues long. The CDR3 sequence is CSARRAGGLSYEQYF. Here the CDR3 DNA reads TGCAGTGCTAGACGAGCGGGAGGGCTCTCCTACGAGCAGTACTTC.

This clonotype was seen more than once but under ten times. V usage is TRBV3-1 and J usage is TRBJ2-3, with D tentatively TRBD2 (5 bases). Germline V gene sequence: CDR1 LGHDT, CDR2 YNNKEL (reference sequence). The ends were cut back, 0 bases at V and 7 bases at J, with 11 bases in the middle. This CDR3 spans 14 amino acids. Here the CDR3 reads CASSQDRQRNTQYF. The CDR3 bases are TGTGCCAGCAGCCAAGATCGGCAGCGGAATACGCAGTATTTT.

The chain has TRBV6-2 or TRBV6-3 and TRBJ2-1; D perhaps matches TRBD1 (5 bases). The CDR3 is made up of 12 amino acids. From germline, CDR1 is MNHEY and CDR2 SVGEGT. V was trimmed by 4 bases and J by 5 bases, leaving 6 bases between them. Written as DNA, the CDR3 is TGTGCCAGCAGTTGGGGCCACAATGAGCAGTTCTTC. It yields the protein CASSWGHNEQFF.

At least ten counts were recorded for this clonotype. The chain is built from TRBV3-1 and TRBJ1-1; D perhaps matches TRBD1 (5 bases). Germline V gives CDR1 LGHDT, CDR2 YNNKEL (reference sequence). Trimming removed 3 bases at V and 3 bases at J, with 11 bases between. The CDR3 extends over 14 amino acids. CDR3 sequence reads: CASSQWTPDTEAFF. CDR3 bases: TGTGCCAGCAGCCAGTGGACACCCGACACTGAAGCTTTCTTT.

CDR3 region: CASSLSGQGNGYTF. CDR3 nucleotide sequence: TGCGCCAGCAGCTTGTCGGGACAGGGGAATGGCTACACCTTC. The rearrangement uses TRBV5-1 and TRBJ1-2; 10 bases are shared with TRBD1. J lost 6 bases, V lost 1 base, and 3 bases had no gene match. Germline V CDR1 and CDR2: SGHRS, YFSETQ. The CDR3 runs to 14 residues.

The genes are TRBV20-1 and TRBJ1-5; D ambiguous. Trimming left V 5 bases short and J 0 bases short, with 5 bases between. From germline, CDR1 is DFQATT and CDR2 SNEGSKA (reference sequence). This CDR3 is built from 12 residues. The CDR3 is CSASFSNQPQHF. CDR3 nucleotides: TGCAGTGCTTCCTTTAGCAATCAGCCCCAGCATTTT.

This clonotype was picked up a small number of times. This chain joins TRBV7-2 and TRBJ2-7; 8 bases align to TRBD2. The germline V gene encodes CDR1 SGHTA and CDR2 FQGNSA. The V gene end was trimmed by 5 bases and the J gene end by 4 bases; junction bases not matched to a gene: 7. CDR3 length: 14 residues. CDR3 in amino acids: CASSPGSSGYEQYF. For the CDR3, the DNA is TGTGCCAGCAGCCCGGGGTCTAGCGGGTACGAGCAGTACTTC. The full variable domain, with the rest looked up from reference TRBV7-2 and TRBJ2-7, is GAGVSQSPSNKVTEKGKDVELRCDPISGHTALYWYRQSLGQGLEFLIYFQGNSAPDKSGLPSDRFSAERTGGSVSTLTIQRTQQEDSAVYLCASSPGSSGYEQYFGPGTRLTVT.

This clonotype showed up just a few times. J is TRBJ2-2 and V is TRBV6-4; no firm D call. Germline V gene sequence: CDR1 MRHNA, CDR2 SNTAGT. Between the trimmed V and J ends, which lost 4 bases and 1 base, there was a span of 7 bases. The CDR3 contains 14 residues. For the CDR3, the DNA is TGTGCCAGCAGTGCGGAGCTGAACACCGGGGAGCTGTTTTTT. Protein: CASSAELNTGELFF.

This clonotype was observed a few times. The J gene is TRBJ2-5, the V gene TRBV4-2; D not certain. The CDR3 covers 14 residues. In germline, CDR1 is LGHNA, CDR2 YNFKEQ. Trimming cost V 4 bases and J 2 bases, with 11 bases left between them. The CDR3 DNA sequence: TGTGCCAGCAGCCGGGCGGTCAGACAAGAGACCCAGTACTTC. Amino acids: CASSRAVRQETQYF.

Many counts were recorded for this clonotype. V gene TRBV5-1 combines with J gene TRBJ2-5, with D uncertain. Trimming removed 0 bases from V and 0 bases from J, with 6 bases in between. This CDR3 has 14 residues. Germline values: CDR1 SGHRS, CDR2 YFSETQ. The CDR3 DNA sequence: TGCGCCAGCAGCTTGGAAGGGAACCAAGAGACCCAGTACTTC. The encoded protein is CASSLEGNQETQYF.

This chain uses TRBV28 with TRBJ2-1, with TRBD2 matching 7 bases. The CDR3 loop spans 16 amino acids. The V gene's germline CDR1 is MDHEN and CDR2 SYDVKM. The CDR3: CAWGSRAGGFYNEQFF. CDR3 DNA sequence: TGTGCATGGGGTTCCAGGGCCGGGGGGTTCTACAATGAGCAGTTCTTC.

V usage is TRBV6-1 and J usage is TRBJ2-1, with 11 bases lining up with TRBD2. With V trimmed by 6 bases and J by 9 bases, 10 bases remained unmatched. The CDR3 length is 15 residues. Germline CDR1 MNHNS, CDR2 SASEGT. DNA of the CDR3: TGTGCCAGCAGACCCCGACTAGCGGGATTTGGTGAGCAGTTCTTC. Protein product: CASRPRLAGFGEQFF.

The table lists this clonotype with many counts. The V and J genes are TRBV18 and TRBJ2-3; D is possibly TRBD1 (6 bases). This CDR3 is built from 16 residues. V shed 2 bases and J shed 4 bases, with 16 bases lying between them. Germline lookup yields CDR1 KGHSH and CDR2 LQKENI. CDR3 DNA sequence: TGTGCCAGCTCACCAGGGACACCGTTGCGGGCAGATACGCAGTATTTT. It encodes CASSPGTPLRADTQYF. The variable domain in full, with the rest retrieved from reference TRBV18 and TRBJ2-3, is NAGVMQNPRHLVRRRGQEARLRCSPMKGHSHVYWYRQLPEEGLKFMVYLQKENIIDESGMPKERFSAEFPKEGPSILRIQQVVRGDSAAYFCASSPGTPLRADTQYFGPGTRLTVL.

The rearrangement joins TRBV6-5 to TRBJ1-1; 9 nucleotides agree with TRBD1. Germline V gives CDR1 MNHEY, CDR2 SVGAGI. This CDR3 is built from 16 residues. The ends lost 4 bases at V and 1 base at J; junction bases unmatched: 7. The CDR3 DNA sequence: TGTGCCAGCAGTTTGGGGACAGGGACTCAGAACACTGAAGCTTTCTTT. Translating gives CASSLGTGTQNTEAFF.

This clonotype was recorded a few times. V usage is TRBV5-5 and J usage is TRBJ2-1; D remains unclear. The CDR3 covers 16 residues. V lost 0 bases and J 10 bases, leaving 20 bases between the germline ends. The V gene's germline CDR1 is SGHKS and CDR2 YYEKEE (reference sequence). In DNA form, the CDR3 reads TGTGCCAGCAGCTTGGCCTACCTCACCCTAATCGGCGAGCAGTTCTTC. Translation gives CASSLAYLTLIGEQFF.

This clonotype turned up a few times. The rearrangement joins TRBV23-1 to TRBJ1-1; D possibly corresponds to TRBD1 (6 bases). TRBV23-1 is placed among ORFs of uncertain function. Trimming removed 2 bases from V and 4 bases from J, with 20 bases in between. The CDR3 is 17 amino acids. The CDR3 bases are TGCGCCAGCAGTCAAGTGATTCATGGTGTAGGGGGCACTGAAGCTTTCTTT. This encodes CASSQVIHGVGGTEAFF.

V usage is TRBV5-5 and J usage is TRBJ1-5, with unresolved D. CDR1 is SGHKS and CDR2 is YYEKEE in the germline V gene (reference sequence). This CDR3 is 15 amino acids long. The V and J ends lost 3 bases and 4 bases respectively, with 14 bases between them. This CDR3 is CASSSRGFSNQPQHF. CDR3 DNA sequence: TGTGCCAGCAGCTCCCGCGGATTCTCGAATCAGCCCCAGCATTTT.

This clonotype was detected only a few times. The chain has TRBV7-2 and TRBJ2-3; D uncertain. The CDR3 covers 13 residues. The V end was cut by 5 bases, the J end by 2 bases, with 8 bases between. Looked up from germline, CDR1 is SGHTA and CDR2 is FQGNSA. This CDR3 reads CASSATLTDTQYF. The CDR3 DNA reads TGTGCCAGCAGCGCGACACTCACAGATACGCAGTATTTT.

The chain has TRBV14 and TRBJ2-2; perhaps TRBD1 as D (5 bases). This CDR3 comprises 12 residues. V lost 4 bases, J lost 9 bases, and 9 bases lay in between. CDR1 is SGHDN and CDR2 is FVKESK in the germline V gene. CDR3 nucleotides: TGTGCCAGCAGCCCAACAGGACGGGAGCTGTTTTTT. Protein: CASSPTGRELFF. Filled out from reference TRBV14 and TRBJ2-2, the complete variable domain reads EAGVTQFPSHSVIEKGQTVTLRCDPISGHDNLYWYRRVMGKEIKFLLHFVKESKQDESGMPNNRFLAERTGGTYSTLKVQPAELEDSGVYFCASSPTGRELFFGEGSRLTVL.

This clonotype appeared a few times. For the CDR3, the DNA is TGTGCCATCAAGGGAGGAGCGGGAGGACACAATGAGCAGTTCTTC. Translating it yields CAIKGGAGGHNEQFF. The V call is TRBV24-1, the J call TRBJ2-1; 9 bases map to TRBD2. The CDR3 length is 15 residues. Trimming removed 11 bases from V and 5 bases from J; junction bases left unmatched: 12. Germline lookup yields CDR1 KGHDR and CDR2 SFDVKD.

This clonotype was counted only a few times. The J gene is TRBJ1-2, the V gene TRBV7-2; perhaps TRBD1 as D (6 bases). The CDR3 runs to 15 residues. CDR1 is SGHTA, CDR2 FQGNSA, per germline. V lost 0 bases and J 2 bases, leaving 10 bases between the germline ends. This chain's CDR3 is CASSLAQGSNYGYTF. In DNA form, the CDR3 reads TGTGCCAGCAGCTTAGCGCAGGGGTCGAACTATGGCTACACCTTC. Supplemented by reference TRBV7-2 and TRBJ1-2, the full variable domain reads GAGVSQSPSNKVTEKGKDVELRCDPISGHTALYWYRQSLGQGLEFLIYFQGNSAPDKSGLPSDRFSAERTGGSVSTLTIQRTQQEDSAVYLCASSLAQGSNYGYTFGSGTRLTVV.

This clonotype was picked up a small number of times. The genes are TRBV14 and TRBJ1-4; D gene unclear. V dropped 0 bases and J dropped 10 bases, with 18 bases sitting between them. Per germline, CDR1 SGHDN and CDR2 FVKESK. This CDR3 contains 16 residues. Here the CDR3 DNA reads TGTGCCAGCAGCCAAGATATGGGAAGGACGGCTGTAAAACTGTTTTTT. Translated: CASSQDMGRTAVKLFF. Drawing the rest from reference TRBV14 and TRBJ1-4, the complete variable domain is EAGVTQFPSHSVIEKGQTVTLRCDPISGHDNLYWYRRVMGKEIKFLLHFVKESKQDESGMPNNRFLAERTGGTYSTLKVQPAELEDSGVYFCASSQDMGRTAVKLFFGSGTQLSVL.

V usage is TRBV5-1 and J usage is TRBJ1-5; no reliable D call. This CDR3 contains 15 residues. CDR1 and CDR2 (germline): SGHRS, YFSETQ. The V end was cut by 0 bases, the J end by 7 bases, with 14 bases between. CDR3 coding DNA: TGCGCCAGCAGCTTGGAGGGAGAAACGGGGCAGCCCCAGCATTTT. Residues: CASSLEGETGQPQHF.

J is TRBJ2-7 and V is TRBV18; no clear D. Deletions cut 0 bases from V and 7 bases from J, with 7 bases between. Germline-derived CDR1 and CDR2 are KGHSH and LQKENI. This CDR3 spans 12 amino acids. CDR3 residues: CASSPPNLEQYF. CDR3 sequence (DNA): TGTGCCAGCTCACCACCGAACCTGGAGCAGTACTTC. Complete variable domain (other parts from reference TRBV18 and TRBJ2-7): NAGVMQNPRHLVRRRGQEARLRCSPMKGHSHVYWYRQLPEEGLKFMVYLQKENIIDESGMPKERFSAEFPKEGPSILRIQQVVRGDSAAYFCASSPPNLEQYFGPGTRLTVT.

This clonotype came up many times. The chain has TRBV24-1 and TRBJ2-1, with 7 bases lining up with TRBD1. This CDR3 has 16 amino acids. Germline assignment: CDR1 KGHDR and CDR2 SFDVKD. V was clipped by 4 bases and J by 0 bases; unmatched bases: 5. For the CDR3, the DNA is TGTGCCACCAGTGACCCGACAGGGAGCTCCTACAATGAGCAGTTCTTC. The encoded protein is CATSDPTGSSYNEQFF.

The chain joins TRBV18 to TRBJ2-3, with D hard to call. Trimming left V 4 bases short and J 1 base short, with 12 bases between. The CDR3 covers 15 residues. Germline-derived CDR1 and CDR2 are KGHSH and LQKENI. CDR3 protein: CASSQARHGTDTQYF. The CDR3 DNA reads TGTGCCAGCTCACAAGCGCGCCATGGCACAGATACGCAGTATTTT.

The rearrangement joins TRBV11-2 to TRBJ2-2, with TRBD2 as a possible D gene (6 bases). The V end lost 5 bases, the J end lost 4 bases, and 14 bases lay between the germline ends. This CDR3 has 15 amino acids. Germline lookup yields CDR1 SGHAT and CDR2 FQNNGV. The CDR3 DNA follows: TGTGCCAGCAGCGGAGGGGAGGCAGGCACCGGGGAGCTGTTTTTT. Protein sequence: CASSGGEAGTGELFF.

The table lists this clonotype with many counts. The V gene is TRBV7-3, the J gene TRBJ2-1; D unclear. CDR3 length: 16 amino acids. V lost 2 bases, J lost 1 base, and 12 bases lay in between. CDR1 and CDR2 from the germline V gene are SGHTA and FQGTGA. The CDR3 protein is CASSLLGGDSYNEQFF. The CDR3 coding sequence is TGTGCCAGCAGCTTACTGGGTGGGGATTCCTACAATGAGCAGTTCTTC.